This T cell receptor (beta chain) was recovered during a study of T cell repertoires in cytomegalovirus infection. The overall study: Public TCR beta signatures were indicative of both CMV infection and a matching HLA type.

About this clonotype: Its cognate antigen is unknown.

TCRdb fed the reads into MiXCR, producing one record per CDR3 protein. This sample carries around 900,000 distinct CDR3 sequences, roughly 31% of them seen once, and the ten largest clones take more than 13%. The sample in question was cultured CD8+ T cells from PBMCs, obtained from culture after CMV antigen stimulation. This clonotype was obtained from a human donor in good health (CMV status not recorded). Some clones in this sample may be carry-over from other donors' samples.

This CDR3 is CASSEQGHSTDTQYF. The CDR3 coding sequence is TGTGCCAGCAGTGAACAGGGTCATAGCACAGATACGCAGTATTTT. The genes are TRBV2 and TRBJ2-3, with a weak D call TRBD1 (5 bases). CDR1 SNHLY and CDR2 FYNNEI come from the germline V gene. This CDR3 has 15 amino acids. Trimming stripped 2 bases from V and 0 bases from J, with 9 bases between.